This T cell receptor beta chain is from a study of blood T cell repertoires in COVID-19. The CDR3 has 13 residues. V was clipped by 4 bases and J by 2 bases, with 9 bases between them. CDR1 and CDR2 (germline): SGHRS, YFSETQ. In the original processing: Cell counts per sample came from amplifying reference gene primers. Clones were sequenced by immunoSEQ multiplex PCR, and TCRdb holds only the in-frame ones, with some missing. For V, J and clone size, that table is used; D and trimming come from the DNA. The sample records about 120,000 clones, 75% to 90% being singletons. The chain is built from TRBV5-1 and TRBJ1-1; D is possibly TRBD1 (5 bases). Sequencing used peripheral blood. The origin of this receptor is a man between 65 and 85 years old with active or convalescent COVID-19. The CDR3 coding sequence is TGCGCCAGCAGCCTGGACATTAACACTGAAGCTTTCTTT. Residues: CASSLDINTEAFF.